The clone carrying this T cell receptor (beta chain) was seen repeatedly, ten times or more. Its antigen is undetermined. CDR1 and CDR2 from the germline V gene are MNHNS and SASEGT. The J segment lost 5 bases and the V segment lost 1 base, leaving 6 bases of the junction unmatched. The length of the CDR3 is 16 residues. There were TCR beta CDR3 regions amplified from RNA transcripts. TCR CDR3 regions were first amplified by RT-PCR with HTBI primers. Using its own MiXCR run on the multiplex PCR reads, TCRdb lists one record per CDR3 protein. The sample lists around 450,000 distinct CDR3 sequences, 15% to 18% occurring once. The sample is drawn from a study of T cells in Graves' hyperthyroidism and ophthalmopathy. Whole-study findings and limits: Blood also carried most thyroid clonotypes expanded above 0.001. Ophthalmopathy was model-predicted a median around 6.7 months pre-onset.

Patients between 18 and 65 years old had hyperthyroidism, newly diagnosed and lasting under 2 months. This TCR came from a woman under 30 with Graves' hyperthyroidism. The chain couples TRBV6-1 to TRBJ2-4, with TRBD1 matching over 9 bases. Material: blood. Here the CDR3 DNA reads TGTGCCAGCAGTGAAGAGGGACAGGGTGGAGAAAACATTCAGTACTTC. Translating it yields CASSEEGQGGENIQYF.